One sample yielded the 19 T cell receptor beta chains listed below, sequenced in a study of T cell changes during pregnancy in multiple sclerosis. Using immunoSEQ multiplex PCR, the repertoire was profiled, and TCRdb retains in-frame clones only, with some absent. The sample carries 52,000 or so clones, 85% to 95% recorded once. Specimen: CD4+ T cells from peripheral blood mononuclear cells, collected in the second trimester of pregnancy. The receptor source for this set is a female donor with multiple sclerosis, enrolled in a pregnancy study.

The V and J genes are TRBV19 and TRBJ2-5; possibly TRBD1 for D (6 bases). The length of the CDR3 is 17 residues. Germline CDR1 LNHDA, CDR2 SQIVND (reference sequence). Trimming cost V 5 bases and J 5 bases, with 24 bases left between them. The CDR3 protein is CASSGSRAGDFRETQYF. CDR3 nucleotide sequence: TGTGCCAGTAGTGGTTCCAGAGCAGGGGATTTTAGGGAGACCCAGTACTTC.

The chain combines TRBV5-6 with TRBJ2-6, with a tentative D call TRBD1 (6 bases). The CDR3 is made up of 18 amino acids. Germline assignment: CDR1 SGHDT and CDR2 YYEEEE. The V gene lost 1 base and the J gene lost 1 base, with 15 bases spanning the gap. The CDR3 loop reads CASSLFQGFVSGANVLTF. The DNA of the CDR3 is TGTGCCAGCAGCTTGTTTCAGGGGTTTGTTTCTGGGGCCAACGTCCTGACTTTC.

The chain recombines TRBV7-3 with TRBJ1-1, with no clear D. Per germline, CDR1 SGHTA and CDR2 FQGTGA. There are 14 residues in the CDR3. Between the trimmed V and J ends, which lost 4 bases and 1 base, there was a span of 10 bases. This CDR3 is CASSSSRKNTEAFF. Written as DNA, the CDR3 is TGTGCCAGCAGCTCATCCAGGAAGAACACTGAAGCTTTCTTT. Full variable domain (remainder filled in from reference TRBV7-3 and TRBJ1-1): GAGVSQTPSNKVTEKGKYVELRCDPISGHTALYWYRQSLGQGPEFLIYFQGTGAADDSGLPNDRFFAVRPEGSVSTLKIQRTERGDSAVYLCASSSSRKNTEAFFGQGTRLTVV.

This chain joins TRBV30 and TRBJ1-4; D remains ambiguous. The CDR3 has 13 residues. The germline gives CDR1 GTSNPN, CDR2 SVGIG (reference sequence). V was trimmed by 0 bases and J by 8 bases, leaving 10 bases between them. The CDR3 DNA reads TGTGCCTGGAGTGTAAGTGGAGGGGAAAAACTGTTTTTT. Translating gives CAWSVSGGEKLFF.

This chain connects TRBV28 to TRBJ1-5; D remains unclear. Trimming pared 5 bases from V and 5 bases from J, leaving 7 bases between. Germline-derived CDR1 and CDR2 are MDHEN and SYDVKM. This CDR3 region has 12 residues. DNA for the CDR3: TGTGCCAGCAGTCTGAACTATCAGCCCCAGCATTTT. Encoded protein: CASSLNYQPQHF.

V and J are TRBV7-9 and TRBJ2-3; 9 nucleotides line up with TRBD1. V was clipped by 2 bases and J by 6 bases; unmatched bases: 12. Germline V gene lookup returns CDR1 SEHNR and CDR2 FQNEAQ (reference sequence). This CDR3 is built from 17 residues. The CDR3 sequence: CASSLMLKQGASDTQYF. In nucleotides, the CDR3 is TGTGCCAGCAGCTTAATGTTGAAACAGGGGGCTTCGGATACGCAGTATTTT.

This chain links TRBV6-5 with TRBJ1-2; 11 nucleotides align to TRBD1. The CDR3 spans 14 residues. J gave up 5 bases and V 4 bases, and 3 bases lay outside the gene matches. CDR1 is MNHEY, CDR2 SVGAGI, per germline. CDR3 nucleotide sequence: TGTGCCAGCAGTTCTGGGACAGGGGGGTATGGCTACACCTTC. Translation gives CASSSGTGGYGYTF.

This rearrangement joins TRBV7-2 to TRBJ2-1, with D maybe TRBD1 (5 bases). From germline, CDR1 is SGHTA and CDR2 FQGNSA. CDR3 size: 14 residues. The V gene lost 0 bases and the J gene lost 7 bases, with 10 bases spanning the gap. The CDR3 nucleotides are TGTGCCAGCAGCTTAGCTGTGCCAGGGAATGAGCAGTTCTTC. Amino acids: CASSLAVPGNEQFF.

The rearrangement links TRBV7-2 to TRBJ2-4, with D possibly being TRBD1 (5 bases). Trimming stripped 0 bases from V and 14 bases from J, with 26 bases between. The CDR3 has 17 residues. Germline V lookup: CDR1 SGHTA, CDR2 FQGNSA. The CDR3 region is CASSLALGKGIHPKKYF. The CDR3 bases are TGTGCCAGCAGCTTAGCTTTGGGCAAGGGGATTCACCCAAAAAAGTACTTC.

The chain combines TRBV9 with TRBJ2-7; 9 bases match TRBD2. This CDR3 has 17 amino acids. V lost 2 bases and J lost 3; bases outside the gene matches: 12. Germline V gene sequence: CDR1 SGDLS, CDR2 YYNGEE. Here the CDR3 DNA reads TGTGCCAGCAGCGTGGGGGCTTTGAGCGGGGGGTACTACGAGCAGTACTTC. Protein product: CASSVGALSGGYYEQYF.

This clone was recorded a few times. CDR3 nucleotide sequence: TGTGCCAGCAGTTCTCGAATCGGGCAGCCCCAGCATTTT. Protein product: CASSSRIGQPQHF. The V and J genes are TRBV6-5 and TRBJ1-5; D ambiguous. This CDR3 has 13 amino acids. V lost 4 bases and J lost 7, with 11 bases in between. Germline values: CDR1 MNHEY, CDR2 SVGAGI.

The chain carries TRBV4-1 and TRBJ2-3; 7 bases are shared with TRBD1. The CDR3 extends over 15 amino acids. The germline CDR1 and CDR2 sequences are MGHRA and YSYEKL. V trimming: 4 bases; J trimming: 3 bases; junction bases outside the gene matches: 7. CDR3 sequence (DNA): TGCGCCAGCAGCCGAACAGGGGTGGGGACAGATACGCAGTATTTT. Translation gives CASSRTGVGTDTQYF.

The chain employs TRBV25-1 and TRBJ1-2; D remains unclear. Germline V gene data show CDR1 as MGHDK and CDR2 as SYGVNS. V was shortened by 2 bases and J by 7 bases, with 11 bases between the two germline ends. The CDR3 is made up of 13 amino acids. The CDR3 nucleotides read TGTGCCAGCAGTGAACCGGGAGACCCTGGCTACACCTTC. This gives the protein CASSEPGDPGYTF.

The chain couples TRBV7-3 to TRBJ2-3; 10 positions agree with TRBD1. The CDR3 is 15 amino acids. V was pared by 4 bases and J by 6 bases, with 7 bases of the junction left unmatched. CDR1 is SGHTA, CDR2 FQGTGA, per germline. CDR3 amino acids: CASSSRTGGPDTQYF. DNA of the CDR3: TGTGCCAGCAGCTCCCGGACAGGGGGTCCGGATACGCAGTATTTT.

The V gene is TRBV11-2, the J gene TRBJ2-3; TRBD2 matches at 8 bases. J gave up 0 bases and V 7 bases, and 12 bases lay outside the gene matches. This CDR3 has 17 amino acids. Germline V lookup: CDR1 SGHAT, CDR2 FQNNGV. The CDR3 reads CASTPFPPSGSTDTQYF. For the CDR3, the DNA is TGTGCCAGCACCCCTTTCCCCCCTAGCGGGAGCACAGATACGCAGTATTTT.

This chain joins TRBV7-9 and TRBJ1-2; maybe TRBD1 (5 bases). Germline V gives CDR1 SEHNR, CDR2 FQNEAQ (reference sequence). The CDR3 spans 16 residues. The V gene lost 4 bases and the J gene lost 5 bases, with 20 bases spanning the gap. This chain's CDR3 is CASSSTGDRSIYGYTF. The CDR3, as DNA: TGTGCCAGCAGCTCCACGGGGGACCGGTCGATATATGGCTACACCTTC.

This rearrangement joins TRBV6-4 to TRBJ2-1, with TRBD1 as a possible D gene (6 bases). Germline loops: CDR1 MRHNA, CDR2 SNTAGT. The length of the CDR3 is 15 residues. Between the trimmed V and J ends, which lost 6 bases and 0 bases, there was a span of 12 bases. The chain's CDR3 is CASRQGSGSYNEQFF. The CDR3 nucleotides read TGTGCCAGCAGACAGGGAAGTGGCTCCTACAATGAGCAGTTCTTC.

This sequence joins TRBV5-4 and TRBJ1-1, with 8 bases fitting TRBD1. Germline CDR1 SGHNT, CDR2 YYREEE (reference sequence). There are 14 residues in the CDR3. V lost 7 bases to trimming and J lost 5 bases; unmatched junction nucleotides: 10. The CDR3 loop reads CASSVGQGRTEAFF. The CDR3 DNA reads TGTGCCAGCTCCGTCGGACAGGGTAGGACTGAAGCTTTCTTT.

The rearrangement links TRBV11-2 to TRBJ2-1, with D unclear. The CDR3 loop spans 13 amino acids. Trimming stripped 7 bases from V and 4 bases from J, with 11 bases between. CDR1 is SGHAT, CDR2 FQNNGV, per germline. This CDR3 reads CASTPNRYNEQFF. DNA of the CDR3: TGTGCCAGCACACCAAACCGGTACAATGAGCAGTTCTTC.